The entry below gives a single T cell receptor (beta chain) sequence along with its context. The data originate from a study of CD8+CD57+ T cells in acquired aplastic anemia. Study overall: Mean yield of DNA from sorted CD4+ and CD8+ cells was approximately 3 ug.

CDR3 and TCR beta VDJ profiling relied on a genomic DNA template. In TCRdb, the reads were re-called with MiXCR into one record per CDR3 protein. Of 300,000 or so distinct CDR3 sequences in the sample, 45% to 65% are singletons; the top ten hold 7% to 9%. The CDR3 spans 15 residues. With 4 bases removed from V and 2 bases from J, the gap between germline ends came to 15 bases. The receptor was derived from a human donor with severe aplastic anemia or a healthy control (not recorded which). This chain links TRBV12-3 or TRBV12-4 with TRBJ2-7, with D hard to call. The sample was sorted CD4+, CD8+, or CD8+CD57+ T cells (not recorded which) from PBMCs. The CDR3 sequence: CASSYFQTSTYEQYF. The CDR3 DNA reads TGTGCCAGCAGTTATTTCCAGACTTCGACCTACGAGCAGTACTTC.